This T cell receptor beta chain was observed in a study of human T cells and chemical hapten exposure. The overall study: The study enrolled mostly female patients with alopecia areata, totalis or universalis. Study-wide findings and caveats: PT1 expanded TCR counts correlated positively with patch test score. Large CDR3 similarity clusters arose significantly more often from expanded TCRs than from controls.

Single cDNA molecules in the library carried unique molecular identifiers attached during preparation. In TCRdb, the RACE reads were re-called with MiXCR into one record per CDR3 protein. The sample yields 95,000 to 150,000 distinct CDR3 sequences, roughly 13% seen once. The time point was: patch test 1, 2 weeks after DPC sensitization. Treatment described: therapeutic diphenylcyclopropenone sensitization with weekly scalp DPC. Trimming cost V 0 bases and J 1 base; bases outside gene matches: 3. The CDR3 has 17 amino acids. As regards this clonotype: Its target is unknown.

The sample in question was whole blood, obtained in connection with sensitization to the hapten diphenylcyclopropenone (DPC). V gene TRBV5-7 combines with J gene TRBJ1-5; TRBD1 aligns across 11 bases. TRBV5-7 is identified as an open reading frame with a role that is uncertain. The TCR was taken from a man aged 18 to 30 with alopecia areata. Some clones in this sample may be carry-over from other donors' samples. CDR3 in amino acids: CASSLVGQGVSNQPQHF. The DNA of the CDR3 is TGTGCCAGCAGCTTGGTGGGACAGGGGGTCAGCAATCAGCCCCAGCATTTT.